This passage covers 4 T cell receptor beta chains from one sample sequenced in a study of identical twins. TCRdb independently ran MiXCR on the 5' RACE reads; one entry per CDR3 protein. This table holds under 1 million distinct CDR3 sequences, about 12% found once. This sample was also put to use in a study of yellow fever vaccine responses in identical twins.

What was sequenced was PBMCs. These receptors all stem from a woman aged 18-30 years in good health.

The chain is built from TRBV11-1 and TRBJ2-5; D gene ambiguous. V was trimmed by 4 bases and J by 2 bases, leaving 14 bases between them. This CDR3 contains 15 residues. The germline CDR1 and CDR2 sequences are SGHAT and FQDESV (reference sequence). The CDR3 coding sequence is TGTGCCAGCAGCTACAGCATGGGTAAACAAGAGACCCAGTACTTC. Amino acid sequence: CASSYSMGKQETQYF. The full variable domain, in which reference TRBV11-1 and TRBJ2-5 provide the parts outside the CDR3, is EAEVAQSPRYKITEKSQAVAFWCDPISGHATLYWYRQILGQGPELLVQFQDESVVDDSQLPKDRFSAERLKGVDSTLKIQPAELGDSAMYLCASSYSMGKQETQYFGPGTRLLVL.

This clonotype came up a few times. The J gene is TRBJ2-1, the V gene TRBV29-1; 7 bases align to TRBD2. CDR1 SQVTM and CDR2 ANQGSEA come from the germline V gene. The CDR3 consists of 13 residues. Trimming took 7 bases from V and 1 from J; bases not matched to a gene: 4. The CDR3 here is CSGGGRSYNEQFF. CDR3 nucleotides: TGCAGCGGGGGGGGGAGGTCCTACAATGAGCAGTTCTTC.

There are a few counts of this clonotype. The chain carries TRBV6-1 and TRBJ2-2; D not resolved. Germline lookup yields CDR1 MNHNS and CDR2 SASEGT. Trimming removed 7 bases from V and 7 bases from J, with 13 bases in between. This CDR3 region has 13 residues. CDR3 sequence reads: CASTTFSGGELFF. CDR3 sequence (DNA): TGTGCCAGCACGACCTTTAGTGGCGGGGAGCTGTTTTTT.

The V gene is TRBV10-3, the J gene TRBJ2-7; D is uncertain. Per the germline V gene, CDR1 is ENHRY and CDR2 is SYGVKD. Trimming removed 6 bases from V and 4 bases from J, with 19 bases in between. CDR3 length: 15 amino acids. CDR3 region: CAISASVGVVYEQYF. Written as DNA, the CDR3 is TGTGCCATCAGCGCCAGTGTTGGGGTAGTTTACGAGCAGTACTTC.